The 12 T cell receptor beta chains given below trace back to one sample, sequenced in a study of PD-1 blockade in classical Hodgkin lymphoma. Every patient relapsed after autologous stem cell transplantation, and brentuximab vedotin exposure varied. The assay was immunoSEQ multiplex PCR, and TCRdb's table has in-frame clones only and misses some. The sample yields tens of thousands of clones, roughly nine tenths seen once. Sequences were derived from peripheral blood mononuclear cells (PBMCs), sampled before the second cycle of nivolumab. Receptors were obtained from a human donor with classical Hodgkin lymphoma.

The table lists this clone with a few counts. V and J are TRBV6-6 and TRBJ1-5, with 7 bases that match TRBD1. The V gene end was trimmed by 8 bases and the J gene end by 7 bases; junction bases not matched to a gene: 11. CDR3 length: 14 amino acids. The V gene's germline CDR1 is MNHNY and CDR2 SVGAGI (reference sequence). CDR3 residues: CASGSRGNGQPQHF. CDR3 DNA: TGTGCCAGCGGGTCCAGGGGGAACGGACAGCCCCAGCATTTT.

This chain joins TRBV28 and TRBJ1-5; D possibly corresponds to TRBD1 (6 bases). The germline CDR1 and CDR2 sequences are MDHEN and SYDVKM. The V and J ends lost 3 bases and 7 bases respectively, with 16 bases between them. This CDR3 spans 15 amino acids. The CDR3 DNA reads as TGTGCCAGCAGTTTTGCGGCAGGGGCATGGCAGCCCCAGCATTTT. Encoded protein: CASSFAAGAWQPQHF.

V is TRBV7-6 and J is TRBJ2-1, with TRBD2 matching 10 bases. Germline V gives CDR1 SGHVS, CDR2 FNYEAQ. The CDR3 consists of 15 residues. With V trimmed by 8 bases and J by 0 bases, 4 bases remained unmatched. The DNA of the CDR3 is TGTGCCAGCGGGCTAGCGGGAGCCTCCTACAATGAGCAGTTCTTC. Amino acid sequence: CASGLAGASYNEQFF.

V is TRBV13 and J is TRBJ2-2; D remains ambiguous. The CDR3 spans 15 residues. Trimming stripped 4 bases from V and 3 bases from J, with 12 bases between. CDR1 and CDR2 (germline): PRHDT, FYEKMQ (reference sequence). The CDR3 spells CASSYPKTDTGELFF. The DNA of the CDR3 is TGTGCCAGCAGCTACCCGAAAACGGACACCGGGGAGCTGTTTTTT.

The chain links TRBV19 to TRBJ1-5; no firm D call. The CDR3 consists of 15 residues. The V end was cut by 1 base, the J end by 7 bases, with 14 bases between. Germline assignment: CDR1 LNHDA and CDR2 SQIVND (reference sequence). CDR3 residues: CASSIAGSMVQPQHF. In DNA, the CDR3 is TGTGCCAGTAGTATAGCCGGCTCGATGGTACAGCCCCAGCATTTT.

The chain combines TRBV14 with TRBJ2-7; 12 positions agree with TRBD2. Germline V CDR1 and CDR2: SGHDN, FVKESK. There are 16 residues in the CDR3. V dropped 2 bases and J dropped 7; count of bases not matched to a gene: 9. The CDR3 DNA is TGTGCCAGCAGCCAAAACAGACTAGCGGGAGTAGAAGAGCAGTACTTC. Its translation: CASSQNRLAGVEEQYF.

The genes are TRBV28 and TRBJ1-5, with TRBD1 matching 10 bases. This CDR3 has 15 amino acids. Germline V gives CDR1 MDHEN, CDR2 SYDVKM. V trimming: 8 bases; J trimming: 3 bases; junction bases outside the gene matches: 7. Written as DNA, the CDR3 is TGTGCCAGCGAGACCGGGACAGGGGCCAATCAGCCCCAGCATTTT. This sequence encodes CASETGTGANQPQHF.

The sample holds one count of this clone. This chain connects TRBV4-2 to TRBJ2-1, with 8 bases identical to TRBD2. CDR1 and CDR2 from the germline V gene are LGHNA and YNFKEQ. The CDR3 extends over 17 amino acids. V shed 0 bases and J 0 bases; nucleotides not matched to a gene: 4. The DNA for the CDR3 is TGTGCCAGCAGCCAAGAGGCGGGAGGCAGCTCCTACAATGAGCAGTTCTTC. Translating gives CASSQEAGGSSYNEQFF.

As for this clone: The sample holds other DNA sequences that translate to the same CDR3. The chain joins TRBV28 to TRBJ1-2; 7 bases agree with TRBD1. The CDR3 is 13 residues long. V was clipped by 6 bases and J by 4 bases; unmatched bases: 5. Germline CDR1 and CDR2: MDHEN and SYDVKM. CDR3 DNA sequence: TGTGCCAGCAGGGACCGGGACAGCTATGGCTACACCTTC. Translated: CASRDRDSYGYTF.

This sequence joins TRBV2 and TRBJ2-7, with D possibly called TRBD1 or TRBD2 (5 bases each). V was shortened by 8 bases and J by 0 bases, with 11 bases between the two germline ends. The CDR3 runs to 13 residues. In germline, CDR1 is SNHLY, CDR2 FYNNEI. The CDR3: CASRGRISYEQYF. The DNA of the CDR3 is TGTGCCAGCCGGGGCAGGATCTCCTACGAGCAGTACTTC.

The gene calls are TRBV28 and TRBJ2-1; 11 positions agree with TRBD1. Trimming removed 4 bases from V and 9 bases from J; junction bases left unmatched: 14. The CDR3 spans 17 residues. Germline assignment: CDR1 MDHEN and CDR2 SYDVKM. As DNA, the CDR3 is TGTGCCAGCAGTTCCCCCCCCGGGACAGGGGGACTAGGTGAGCAGTTCTTC. Amino acids: CASSSPPGTGGLGEQFF.

This rearrangement joins TRBV6-6 to TRBJ1-5; D might be TRBD1 (5 bases). This CDR3 spans 14 amino acids. Looked up from germline, CDR1 is MNHNY and CDR2 is SVGAGI (reference sequence). The V end was cut by 7 bases, the J end by 4 bases, with 14 bases between. CDR3 DNA sequence: TGTGCCAGCACCCTAAACACAGGTAATCAGCCCCAGCATTTT. It translates to CASTLNTGNQPQHF.